The present TCR beta chain was sequenced within a study of CD8 T cells in ankylosing spondylitis. The study's findings and limits: What seemed typical of ankylosing spondylitis blood was a TCR beta motif built from fewer than ten highly homologous variants. Reportedly, matched ankylosing spondylitis synovial fluid was significantly enriched for disease-linked clones.

This clonotype was picked up a small number of times. Its antigen is unidentified. The authors made TCR beta libraries by quantitative 5'-RACE with molecular barcodes. MiXCR, run by TCRdb on the 5' RACE reads, gives a single entry per CDR3 protein. The table includes a few hundred thousand distinct CDR3 sequences, less than 10% detected once. Losses at the gene ends were 2 bases for V and 2 bases for J; bases not matched to a gene: 10. Germline V gene data show CDR1 as SGHKS and CDR2 as YYEKEE (reference sequence). The CDR3 contains 17 residues. The chain employs TRBV5-5 and TRBJ1-2; 9 positions match TRBD1. The specimen sequenced was blood, either unsorted or a sorted T cell fraction (not recorded which). The receptor was isolated from a male donor with ankylosing spondylitis. The chain's CDR3 is CASSFFAGTGKNYGYTF. In nucleotides, the CDR3 is TGTGCCAGCAGCTTTTTTGCCGGGACAGGGAAGAACTATGGCTACACCTTC.